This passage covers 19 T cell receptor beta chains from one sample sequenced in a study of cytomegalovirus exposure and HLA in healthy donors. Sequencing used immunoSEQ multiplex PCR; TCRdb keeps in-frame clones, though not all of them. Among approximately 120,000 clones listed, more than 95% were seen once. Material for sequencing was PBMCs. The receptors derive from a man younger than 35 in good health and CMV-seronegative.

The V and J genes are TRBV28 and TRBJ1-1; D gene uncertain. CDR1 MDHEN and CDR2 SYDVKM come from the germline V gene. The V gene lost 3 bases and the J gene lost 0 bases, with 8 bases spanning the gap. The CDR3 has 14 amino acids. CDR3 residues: CASSFAGMNTEAFF. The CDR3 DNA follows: TGTGCCAGCAGTTTCGCGGGGATGAACACTGAAGCTTTCTTT.

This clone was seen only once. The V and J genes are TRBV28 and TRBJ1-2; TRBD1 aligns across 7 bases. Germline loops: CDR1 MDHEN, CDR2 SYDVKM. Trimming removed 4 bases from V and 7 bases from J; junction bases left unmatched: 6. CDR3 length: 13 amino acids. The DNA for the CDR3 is TGTGCCAGCAGTTCCCGACAGGGTGGTGGCTACACCTTC. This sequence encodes CASSSRQGGGYTF.

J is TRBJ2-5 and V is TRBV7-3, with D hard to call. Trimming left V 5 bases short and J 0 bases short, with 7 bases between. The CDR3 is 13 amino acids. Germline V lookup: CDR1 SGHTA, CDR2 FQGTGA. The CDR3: CASSPLDQETQYF. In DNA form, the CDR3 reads TGTGCCAGCAGCCCCCTCGACCAAGAGACCCAGTACTTC.

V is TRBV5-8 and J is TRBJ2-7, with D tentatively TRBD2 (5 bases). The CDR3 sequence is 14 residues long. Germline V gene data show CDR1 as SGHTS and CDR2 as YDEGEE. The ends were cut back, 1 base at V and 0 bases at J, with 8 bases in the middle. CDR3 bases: TGTGCCAGCAGCTTGTGGGAGAGCTCCTACGAGCAGTACTTC. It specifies CASSLWESSYEQYF.

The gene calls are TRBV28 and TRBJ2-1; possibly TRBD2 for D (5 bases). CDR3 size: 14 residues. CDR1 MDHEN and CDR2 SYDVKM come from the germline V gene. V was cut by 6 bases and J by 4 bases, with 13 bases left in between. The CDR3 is CASRWENRYNEQFF. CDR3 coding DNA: TGTGCCAGCAGGTGGGAGAACCGTTACAATGAGCAGTTCTTC.

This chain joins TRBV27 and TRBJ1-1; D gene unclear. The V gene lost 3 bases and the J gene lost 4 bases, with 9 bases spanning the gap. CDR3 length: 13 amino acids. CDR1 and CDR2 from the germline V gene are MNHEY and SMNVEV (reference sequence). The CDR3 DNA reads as TGTGCCAGCAGTTTCGAACACCGCACTGAAGCTTTCTTT. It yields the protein CASSFEHRTEAFF.

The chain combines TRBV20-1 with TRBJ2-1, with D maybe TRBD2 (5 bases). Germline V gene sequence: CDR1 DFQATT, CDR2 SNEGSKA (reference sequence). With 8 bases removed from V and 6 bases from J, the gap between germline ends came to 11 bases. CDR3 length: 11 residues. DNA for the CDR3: TGCAGTTCCGCGACTATCAATGAGCAGTTCTTC. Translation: CSSATINEQFF.

CDR3 nucleotides: TGTGCCTGGAGTGTAATCCCAGATGAGCAGTACTTC. It codes for CAWSVIPDEQYF. The chain is built from TRBV30 and TRBJ2-7; the D is unclear. The CDR3 length is 12 residues. Trimming took 0 bases from V and 7 from J, leaving 10 bases between them. Germline V gene lookup returns CDR1 GTSNPN and CDR2 SVGIG (reference sequence).

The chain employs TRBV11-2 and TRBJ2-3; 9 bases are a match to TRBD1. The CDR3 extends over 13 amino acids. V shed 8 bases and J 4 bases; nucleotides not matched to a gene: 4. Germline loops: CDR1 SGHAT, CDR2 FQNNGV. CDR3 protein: CASAGTGPDTQYF. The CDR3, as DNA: TGTGCCAGCGCGGGGACAGGGCCAGATACGCAGTATTTT.

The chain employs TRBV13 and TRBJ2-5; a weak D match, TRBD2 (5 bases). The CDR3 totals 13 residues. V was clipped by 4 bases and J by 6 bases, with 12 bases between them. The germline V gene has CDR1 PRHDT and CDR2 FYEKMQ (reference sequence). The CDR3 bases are TGTGCCAGCAGCTCCGACTATTCCCAGACCCAGTACTTC. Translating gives CASSSDYSQTQYF.

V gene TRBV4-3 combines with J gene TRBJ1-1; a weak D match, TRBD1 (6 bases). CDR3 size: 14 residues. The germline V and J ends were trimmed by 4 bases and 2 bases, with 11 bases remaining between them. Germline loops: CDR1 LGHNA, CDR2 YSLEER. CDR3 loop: CASSPGQQNTEAFF. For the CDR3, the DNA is TGCGCCAGCAGCCCTGGACAGCAAAACACTGAAGCTTTCTTT.

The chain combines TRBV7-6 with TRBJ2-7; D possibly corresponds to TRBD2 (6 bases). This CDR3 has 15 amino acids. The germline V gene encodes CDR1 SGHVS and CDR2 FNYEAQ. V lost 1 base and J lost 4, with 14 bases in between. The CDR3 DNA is TGTGCCAGCAGCTTAGGGGCGGGGAGGCGGTACGAGCAGTACTTC. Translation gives CASSLGAGRRYEQYF.

DNA for the CDR3: TGTGCCACACGACTAGCGGCGGCAGCAGGCGAGCAGTACTTC. Encoded protein: CATRLAAAAGEQYF. The chain couples TRBV7-9 to TRBJ2-7, with 9 bases fitting TRBD2. This CDR3 has 14 residues. Germline lookup yields CDR1 SEHNR and CDR2 FQNEAQ (reference sequence). V shed 10 bases, J shed 6 bases, and the junction held 13 bases outside the gene matches.

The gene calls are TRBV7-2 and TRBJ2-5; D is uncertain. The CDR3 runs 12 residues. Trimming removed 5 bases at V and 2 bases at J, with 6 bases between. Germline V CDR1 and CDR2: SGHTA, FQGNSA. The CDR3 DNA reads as TGTGCCAGCAGCCTCTTACAAGAGACCCAGTACTTC. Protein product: CASSLLQETQYF.

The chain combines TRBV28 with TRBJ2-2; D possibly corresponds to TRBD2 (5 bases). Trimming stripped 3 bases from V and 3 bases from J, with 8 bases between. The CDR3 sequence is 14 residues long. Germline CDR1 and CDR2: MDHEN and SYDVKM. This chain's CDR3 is CASSFEGYTGELFF. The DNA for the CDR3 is TGTGCCAGCAGTTTTGAGGGTTACACCGGGGAGCTGTTTTTT. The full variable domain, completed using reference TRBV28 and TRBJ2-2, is DVKVTQSSRYLVKRTGEKVFLECVQDMDHENMFWYRQDPGLGLRLIYFSYDVKMKEKGDIPEGYSVSREKKERFSLILESASTNQTSMYLCASSFEGYTGELFFGEGSRLTVL.

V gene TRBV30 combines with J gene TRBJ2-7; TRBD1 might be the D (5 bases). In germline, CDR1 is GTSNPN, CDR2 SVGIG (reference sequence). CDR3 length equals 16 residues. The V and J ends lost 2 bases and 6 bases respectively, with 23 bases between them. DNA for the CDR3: TGTGCCTGGAGTCCCCCGGTGACAGAGTACCAACTCGAGCAGTACTTC. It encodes CAWSPPVTEYQLEQYF.

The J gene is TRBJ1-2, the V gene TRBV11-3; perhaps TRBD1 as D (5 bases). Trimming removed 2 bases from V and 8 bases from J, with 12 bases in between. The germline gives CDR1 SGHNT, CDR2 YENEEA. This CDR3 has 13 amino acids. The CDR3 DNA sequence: TGTGCCAGCAGCTTAACACAGGAAGAGGGCTACACCTTC. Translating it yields CASSLTQEEGYTF.

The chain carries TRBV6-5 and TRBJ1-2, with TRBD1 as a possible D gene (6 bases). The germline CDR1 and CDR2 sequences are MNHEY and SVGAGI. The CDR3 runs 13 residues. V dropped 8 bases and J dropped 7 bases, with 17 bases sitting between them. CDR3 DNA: TGTGCCAGCCTCTCGGGGCAGGGGTTTGGCTACACCTTC. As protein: CASLSGQGFGYTF.

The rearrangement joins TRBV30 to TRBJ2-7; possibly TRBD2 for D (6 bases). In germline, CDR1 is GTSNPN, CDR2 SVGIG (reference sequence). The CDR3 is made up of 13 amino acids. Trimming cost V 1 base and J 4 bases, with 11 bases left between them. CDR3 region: CAWSGDWNYEQYF. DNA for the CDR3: TGTGCCTGGAGTGGGGACTGGAATTACGAGCAGTACTTC.